This T cell receptor (beta chain) stems from a study of radiation and T cells in renal cell carcinoma. Turning to the study itself: Nephrectomy followed 15 Gy stereotactic body radiation by 4 weeks.

Time point indicated: baseline pretreatment blood. Treatment of the sample: 15 Gy SBRT to primary tumor, nephrectomy 4 weeks later. Blood was sampled at baseline, 2 weeks and 4 weeks after SBRT. The tumor was a clear cell renal cell carcinoma. TCRdb keeps only in-frame clones here, not all; method: immunoSEQ multiplex PCR. The repertoire has about 95,000 clones, roughly 90% of them found once; the top ten carry 7% to 9%. Sequenced material: blood, taken from a patient whose treatment included radiotherapy and nephrectomy. The sequence derives from a man aged 50 to 59 with renal cell carcinoma.

CDR3 amino acids: CAWSVKGQLYSPLHF. CDR3 sequence (DNA): TGTGCCTGGAGTGTAAAGGGACAGCTTTATTCACCCCTCCACTTT. The rearrangement links TRBV30 to TRBJ1-6, with TRBD1 matching over 7 bases. CDR1 is GTSNPN, CDR2 SVGIG, per germline (reference sequence). J was trimmed by 8 bases and V by 0 bases; bases with no gene match: 7. The CDR3 extends over 15 amino acids.